This T cell receptor (beta chain) was captured in a study of cytomegalovirus exposure and HLA in healthy donors. Overall study results and limits: When a later analysis was performed, an Asian-associated ancestry cluster reportedly had fewer N-insertions than the roughly 690-donor mean. Later on, an analysis showed TCR association rates differing by HLA locus, with DRB1 the most and HLA-C the fewest.

The PCR had 60 Vbeta and 13 Jbeta primers. Profiling relied on immunoSEQ multiplex PCR, and the TCRdb table lists in-frame clones only, not all of them. The repertoire holds approximately 150,000 clones, with more than 65% as singletons. Losses at the gene ends were 4 bases for V and 3 bases for J; bases not matched to a gene: 8. Looked up from germline, CDR1 is KGHSH and CDR2 is LQKENI. This CDR3 comprises 15 residues. A note on this clone: The antigen is not known.

Sequencing used PBMCs. This receptor was taken from a man aged 50 to 59 in good health and CMV-seropositive. This chain connects TRBV18 to TRBJ2-7, with TRBD2 matching over 8 bases. This CDR3 is CASSRVSGSIYEQYF. CDR3 nucleotides: TGTGCCAGCTCACGCGTAAGCGGGAGTATCTACGAGCAGTACTTC.